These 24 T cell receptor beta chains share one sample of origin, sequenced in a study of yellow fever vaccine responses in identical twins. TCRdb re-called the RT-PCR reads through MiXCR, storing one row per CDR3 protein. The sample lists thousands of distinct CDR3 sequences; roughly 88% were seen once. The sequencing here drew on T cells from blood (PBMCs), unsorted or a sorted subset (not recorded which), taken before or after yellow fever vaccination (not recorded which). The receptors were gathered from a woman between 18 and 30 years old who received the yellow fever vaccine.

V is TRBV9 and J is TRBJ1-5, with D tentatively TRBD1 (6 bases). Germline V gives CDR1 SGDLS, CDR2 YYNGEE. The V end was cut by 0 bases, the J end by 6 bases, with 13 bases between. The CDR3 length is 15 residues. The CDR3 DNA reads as TGTGCCAGCAGCGTAGAGGGCACAGGGAGTCAGCCCCAGCATTTT. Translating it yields CASSVEGTGSQPQHF.

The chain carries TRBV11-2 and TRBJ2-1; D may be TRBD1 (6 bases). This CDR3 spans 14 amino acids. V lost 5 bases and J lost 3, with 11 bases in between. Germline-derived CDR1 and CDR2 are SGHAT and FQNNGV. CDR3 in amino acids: CASSPAQGYNEQFF. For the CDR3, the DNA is TGTGCCAGCAGCCCCGCACAGGGCTACAATGAGCAGTTCTTC. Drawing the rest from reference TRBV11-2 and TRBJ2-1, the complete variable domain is EAGVAQSPRYKIIEKRQSVAFWCNPISGHATLYWYQQILGQGPKLLIQFQNNGVVDDSQLPKDRFSAERLKGVDSTLKIQPAKLEDSAVYLCASSPAQGYNEQFFGPGTRLTVL.

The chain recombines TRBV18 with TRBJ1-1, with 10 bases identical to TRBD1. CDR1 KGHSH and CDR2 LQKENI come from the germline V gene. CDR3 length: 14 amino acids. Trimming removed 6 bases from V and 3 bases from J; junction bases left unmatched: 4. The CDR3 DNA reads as TGTGCCAGCTCCCGACAGGGGGCTGACACTGAAGCTTTCTTT. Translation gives CASSRQGADTEAFF.

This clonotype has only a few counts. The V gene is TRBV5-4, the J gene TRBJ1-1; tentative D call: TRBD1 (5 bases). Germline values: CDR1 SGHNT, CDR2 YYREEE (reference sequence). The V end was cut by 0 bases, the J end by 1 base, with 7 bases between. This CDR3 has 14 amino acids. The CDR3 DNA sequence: TGTGCCAGCAGCTTGGCCAGGGAGAACACTGAAGCTTTCTTT. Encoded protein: CASSLARENTEAFF.

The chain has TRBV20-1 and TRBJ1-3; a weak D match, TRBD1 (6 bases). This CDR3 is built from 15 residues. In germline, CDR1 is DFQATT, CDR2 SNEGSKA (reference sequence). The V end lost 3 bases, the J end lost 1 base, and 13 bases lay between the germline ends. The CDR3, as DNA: TGCAGTGCTAGGGAGGGGGACCATTCTGGAAACACCATATATTTT. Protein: CSAREGDHSGNTIYF.

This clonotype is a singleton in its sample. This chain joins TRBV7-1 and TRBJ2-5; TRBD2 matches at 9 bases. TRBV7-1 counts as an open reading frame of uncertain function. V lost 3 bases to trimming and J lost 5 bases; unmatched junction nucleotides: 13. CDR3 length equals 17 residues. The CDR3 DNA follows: TGTGCCAGCAGCTCCCGGAGGACTAGCGTGCAGTTGGAGACCCAGTACTTC. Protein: CASSSRRTSVQLETQYF.

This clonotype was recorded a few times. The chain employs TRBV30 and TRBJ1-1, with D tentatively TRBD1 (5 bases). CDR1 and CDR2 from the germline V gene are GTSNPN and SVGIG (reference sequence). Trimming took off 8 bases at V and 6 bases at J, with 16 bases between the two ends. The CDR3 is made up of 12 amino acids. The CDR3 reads CAGSGGSAEAFF. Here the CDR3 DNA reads TGTGCCGGCAGCGGGGGTAGCGCTGAAGCTTTCTTT.

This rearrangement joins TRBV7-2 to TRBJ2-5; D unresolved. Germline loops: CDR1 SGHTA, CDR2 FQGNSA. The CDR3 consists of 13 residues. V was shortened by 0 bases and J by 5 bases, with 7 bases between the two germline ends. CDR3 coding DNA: TGTGCCAGCAGCTTAGCCGGGTCGGAGACCCAGTACTTC. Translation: CASSLAGSETQYF.

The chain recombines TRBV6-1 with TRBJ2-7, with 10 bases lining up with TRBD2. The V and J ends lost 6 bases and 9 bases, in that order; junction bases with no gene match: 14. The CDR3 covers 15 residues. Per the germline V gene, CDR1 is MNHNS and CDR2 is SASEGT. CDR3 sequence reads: CASSQGRAGGLRQYF. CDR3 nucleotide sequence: TGTGCCAGCAGCCAGGGTAGAGCGGGGGGGCTGAGGCAGTACTTC.

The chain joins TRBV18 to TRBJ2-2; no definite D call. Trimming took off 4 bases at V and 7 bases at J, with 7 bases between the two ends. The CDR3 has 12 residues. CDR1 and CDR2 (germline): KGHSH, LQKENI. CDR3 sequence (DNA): TGTGCCAGCTCACTCCTCGGCGGGGAGCTGTTTTTT. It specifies CASSLLGGELFF.

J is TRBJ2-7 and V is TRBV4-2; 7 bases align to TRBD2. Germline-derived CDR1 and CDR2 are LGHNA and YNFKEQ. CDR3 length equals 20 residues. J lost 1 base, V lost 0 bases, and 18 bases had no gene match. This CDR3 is CASSQDLGLGRGTKSYEQYF. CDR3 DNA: TGTGCCAGCAGCCAAGATCTCGGTCTTGGGAGGGGTACTAAGTCCTACGAGCAGTACTTC.

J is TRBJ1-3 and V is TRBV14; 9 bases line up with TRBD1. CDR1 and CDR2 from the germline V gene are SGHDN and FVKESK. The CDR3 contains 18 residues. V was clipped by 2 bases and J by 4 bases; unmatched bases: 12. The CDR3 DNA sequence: TGTGCCAGCAGCCAACCCGGGACAGGGAATATATGGGGAAACACCATATATTTT. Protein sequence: CASSQPGTGNIWGNTIYF. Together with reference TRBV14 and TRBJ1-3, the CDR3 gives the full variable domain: EAGVTQFPSHSVIEKGQTVTLRCDPISGHDNLYWYRRVMGKEIKFLLHFVKESKQDESGMPNNRFLAERTGGTYSTLKVQPAELEDSGVYFCASSQPGTGNIWGNTIYFGEGSWLTVV.

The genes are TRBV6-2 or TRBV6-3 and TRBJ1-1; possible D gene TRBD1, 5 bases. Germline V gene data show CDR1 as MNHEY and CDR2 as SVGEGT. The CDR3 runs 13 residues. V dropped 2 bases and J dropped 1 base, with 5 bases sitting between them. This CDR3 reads CASSYRGNTEAFF. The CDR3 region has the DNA TGTGCCAGCAGTTACAGGGGGAACACTGAAGCTTTCTTT.

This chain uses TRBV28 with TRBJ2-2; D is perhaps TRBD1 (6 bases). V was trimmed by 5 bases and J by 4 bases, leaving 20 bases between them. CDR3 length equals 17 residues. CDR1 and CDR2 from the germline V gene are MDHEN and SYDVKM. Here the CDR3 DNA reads TGTGCCAGCAGTAGCACAGGGCTAGGGGCTACCACCGGGGAGCTGTTTTTT. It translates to CASSSTGLGATTGELFF. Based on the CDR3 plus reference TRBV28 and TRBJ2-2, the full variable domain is DVKVTQSSRYLVKRTGEKVFLECVQDMDHENMFWYRQDPGLGLRLIYFSYDVKMKEKGDIPEGYSVSREKKERFSLILESASTNQTSMYLCASSSTGLGATTGELFFGEGSRLTVL.

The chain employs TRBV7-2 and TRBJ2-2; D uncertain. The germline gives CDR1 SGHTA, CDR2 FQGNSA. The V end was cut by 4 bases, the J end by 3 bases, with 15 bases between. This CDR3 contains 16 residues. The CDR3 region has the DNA TGTGCCAGCAGCTCTTCCCGATTACGGTACACCGGGGAGCTGTTTTTT. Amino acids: CASSSSRLRYTGELFF.

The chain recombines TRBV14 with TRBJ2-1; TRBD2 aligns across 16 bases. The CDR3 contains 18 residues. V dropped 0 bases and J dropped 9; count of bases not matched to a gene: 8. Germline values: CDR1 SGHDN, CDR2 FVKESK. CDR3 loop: CASSQDGTSGGVTLEQFF. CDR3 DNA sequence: TGTGCCAGCAGCCAAGACGGGACTAGCGGGGGGGTTACCCTTGAGCAGTTCTTC. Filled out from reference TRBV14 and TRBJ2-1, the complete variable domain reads EAGVTQFPSHSVIEKGQTVTLRCDPISGHDNLYWYRRVMGKEIKFLLHFVKESKQDESGMPNNRFLAERTGGTYSTLKVQPAELEDSGVYFCASSQDGTSGGVTLEQFFGPGTRLTVL.

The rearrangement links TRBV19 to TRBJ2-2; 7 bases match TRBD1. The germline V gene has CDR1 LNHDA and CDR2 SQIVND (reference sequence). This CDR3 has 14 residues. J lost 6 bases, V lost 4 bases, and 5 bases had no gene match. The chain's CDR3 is CASSTSTGSGELFF. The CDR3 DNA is TGTGCCAGTAGTACCTCGACAGGGTCCGGGGAGCTGTTTTTT.

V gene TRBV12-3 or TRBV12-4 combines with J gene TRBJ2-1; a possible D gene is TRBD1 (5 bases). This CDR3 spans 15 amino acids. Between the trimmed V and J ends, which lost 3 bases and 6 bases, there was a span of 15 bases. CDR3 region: CASSFGQGFGNEQFF. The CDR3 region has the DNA TGTGCCAGCAGTTTCGGTCAGGGTTTCGGCAATGAGCAGTTCTTC.

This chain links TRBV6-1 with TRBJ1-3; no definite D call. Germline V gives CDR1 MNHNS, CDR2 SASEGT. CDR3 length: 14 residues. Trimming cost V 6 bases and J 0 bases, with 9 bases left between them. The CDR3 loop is CASRLLSSGNTIYF. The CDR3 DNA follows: TGTGCCAGCAGGCTTTTGAGCTCTGGAAACACCATATATTTT.

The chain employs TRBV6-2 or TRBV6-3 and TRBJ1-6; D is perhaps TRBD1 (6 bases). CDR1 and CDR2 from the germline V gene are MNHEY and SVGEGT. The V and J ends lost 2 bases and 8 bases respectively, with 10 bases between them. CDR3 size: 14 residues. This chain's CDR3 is CASSYGQKDSPLHF. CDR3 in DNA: TGTGCCAGCAGTTACGGACAGAAGGATTCACCCCTCCACTTT.

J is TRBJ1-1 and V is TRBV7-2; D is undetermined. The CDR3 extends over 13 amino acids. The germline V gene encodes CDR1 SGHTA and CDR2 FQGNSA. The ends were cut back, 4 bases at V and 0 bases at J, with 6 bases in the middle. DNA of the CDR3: TGTGCCAGCAGCTCCCTAATGAACACTGAAGCTTTCTTT. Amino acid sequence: CASSSLMNTEAFF.

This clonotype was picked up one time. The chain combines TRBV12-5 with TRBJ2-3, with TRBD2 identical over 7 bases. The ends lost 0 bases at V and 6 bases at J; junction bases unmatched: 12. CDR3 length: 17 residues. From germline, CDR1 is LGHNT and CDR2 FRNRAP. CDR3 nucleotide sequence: TGTGCTAGTGGTTTGGTTTTCAGCCTAGCGGCTTGGGATACGCAGTATTTT. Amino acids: CASGLVFSLAAWDTQYF.

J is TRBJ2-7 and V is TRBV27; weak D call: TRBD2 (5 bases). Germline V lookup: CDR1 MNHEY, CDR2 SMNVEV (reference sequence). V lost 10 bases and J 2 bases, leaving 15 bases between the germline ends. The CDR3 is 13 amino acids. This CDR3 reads CAKGGSRTYEQYF. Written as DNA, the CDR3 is TGTGCCAAAGGAGGTTCTAGGACCTACGAGCAGTACTTC.

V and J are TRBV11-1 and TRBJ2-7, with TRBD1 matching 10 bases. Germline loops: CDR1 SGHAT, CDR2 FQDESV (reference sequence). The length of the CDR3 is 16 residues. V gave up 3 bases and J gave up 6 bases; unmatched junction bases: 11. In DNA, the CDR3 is TGTGCCAGCAGCTTCGCAAGGGACAGGGGAGCGGGCGAGCAGTACTTC. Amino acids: CASSFARDRGAGEQYF.